This T cell receptor beta chain derives from a study of cytomegalovirus exposure and HLA in healthy donors. Study conclusions and caveats: Reported findings show TCR beta sequences accurately forecast HLA-A and HLA-B alleles in most subjects.

Trimming stripped 5 bases from V and 6 bases from J, with 12 bases between. CDR3 length equals 13 residues. Germline lookup yields CDR1 SGHAT and CDR2 FQNNGV. Primers for the PCR totalled 60 Vbeta and 13 Jbeta. Methods used by the authors: Per a later analysis, the number of unique TCR beta chains was some 80 million, of which some 10 million were shared. Measured with immunoSEQ multiplex PCR; TCRdb has only the in-frame clones, and not every one. V and J calls plus clone size are reproduced from that table; the DNA served to infer D and trimming. Of 65,000 to 85,000 clones in the sample, 79% were seen once. Comments on this clone: Its antigen is not known.

The TCR sequence derives from a woman aged 40 to 50 in good health and CMV-seropositive. The specimen sequenced was PBMCs. The chain has TRBV11-2 and TRBJ2-3; D gene ambiguous. CDR3 sequence reads: CASSLSPRDTQYF. CDR3 in DNA: TGTGCCAGCAGCCTAAGTCCACGGGATACGCAGTATTTT. The full variable domain, completed using reference TRBV11-2 and TRBJ2-3, is EAGVAQSPRYKIIEKRQSVAFWCNPISGHATLYWYQQILGQGPKLLIQFQNNGVVDDSQLPKDRFSAERLKGVDSTLKIQPAKLEDSAVYLCASSLSPRDTQYFGPGTRLTVL.